The sample holds a few counts of the clone carrying this TCR beta chain. These data originate in a study of beta chain features in type 1 diabetes. One heparinised blood draw averaging about 120 mL was given by each donor. Looked up from germline, CDR1 is LGHNA and CDR2 is YNFKEQ. With 0 bases removed from V and 4 bases from J, the gap between germline ends came to 9 bases. This CDR3 is built from 15 residues. The sequenced template was cDNA made from the entire isolated RNA. Profiling relied on immunoSEQ multiplex PCR, and the TCRdb table lists in-frame clones only, not all of them. The top ten clones hold approximately 0.47% of a sample with about 340,000 clones, under 8.5% of them seen once.

The clonotype originates from a woman under 30 in good health. The sequencing input was central memory CD4+ T cells from blood. The rearrangement links TRBV4-2 to TRBJ2-2; D gene ambiguous. In nucleotides, the CDR3 is TGTGCCAGCAGCCAAGATAGGGCCCGCACCGGGGAGCTGTTTTTT. Its translation: CASSQDRARTGELFF.